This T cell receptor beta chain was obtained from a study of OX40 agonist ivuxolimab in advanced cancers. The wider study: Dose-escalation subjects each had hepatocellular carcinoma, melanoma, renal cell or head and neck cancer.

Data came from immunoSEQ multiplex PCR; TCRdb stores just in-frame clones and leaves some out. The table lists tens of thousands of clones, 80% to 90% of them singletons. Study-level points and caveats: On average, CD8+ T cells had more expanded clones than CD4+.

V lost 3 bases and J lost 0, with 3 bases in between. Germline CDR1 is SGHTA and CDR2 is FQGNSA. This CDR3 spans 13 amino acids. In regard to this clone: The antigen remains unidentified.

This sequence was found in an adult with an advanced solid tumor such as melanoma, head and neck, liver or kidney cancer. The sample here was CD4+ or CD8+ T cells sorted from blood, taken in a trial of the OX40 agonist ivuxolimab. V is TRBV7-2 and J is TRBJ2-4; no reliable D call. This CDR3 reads CASSLAAKNIQYF. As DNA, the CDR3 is TGTGCCAGCAGCTTGGCAGCCAAAAACATTCAGTACTTC.